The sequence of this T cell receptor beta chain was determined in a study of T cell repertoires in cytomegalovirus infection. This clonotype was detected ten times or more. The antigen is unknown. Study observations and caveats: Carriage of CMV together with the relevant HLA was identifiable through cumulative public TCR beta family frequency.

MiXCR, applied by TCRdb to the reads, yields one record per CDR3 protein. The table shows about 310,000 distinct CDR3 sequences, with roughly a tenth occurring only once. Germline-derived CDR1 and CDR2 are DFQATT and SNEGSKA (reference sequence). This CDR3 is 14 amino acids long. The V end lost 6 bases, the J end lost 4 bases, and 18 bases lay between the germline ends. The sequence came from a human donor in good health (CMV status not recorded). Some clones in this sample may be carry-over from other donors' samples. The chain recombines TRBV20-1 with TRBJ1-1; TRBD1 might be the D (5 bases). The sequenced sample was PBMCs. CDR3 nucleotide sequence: TGCAGTGCGCCCGGGGGACCACGGGGCACTGAAGCTTTCTTT. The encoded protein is CSAPGGPRGTEAFF.